Each of the 28 T cell receptor beta chains below was sequenced from the same sample in a study of T cells after yellow fever vaccination. Via MiXCR, TCRdb re-called the 5' RACE reads, giving one row per CDR3 protein. The sample carries 300,000 to 350,000 distinct CDR3 sequences, about 4.5% recorded once. This specimen was PBMCs, taken 15 days after the yellow fever booster vaccination. The receptors come from a man aged 18-30 years who received the YFV17D yellow fever vaccine.

V usage is TRBV19 and J usage is TRBJ2-5, with 7 positions matching TRBD2. J lost 3 bases, V lost 8 bases, and 9 bases had no gene match. Germline V gives CDR1 LNHDA, CDR2 SQIVND (reference sequence). The CDR3 contains 14 residues. The CDR3 spells CASGAWAGEETQYF. CDR3 nucleotide sequence: TGTGCCAGTGGGGCATGGGCGGGGGAAGAGACCCAGTACTTC.

This clonotype was observed many times. The genes are TRBV20-1 and TRBJ1-5, with a possible D match to TRBD1 (6 bases). CDR3 length equals 14 residues. Germline V gene data show CDR1 as DFQATT and CDR2 as SNEGSKA (reference sequence). V lost 0 bases and J lost 8, with 14 bases in between. The CDR3 spells CSARDQGGREPQHF. In DNA, the CDR3 is TGCAGTGCTAGAGATCAAGGGGGGCGGGAGCCCCAGCATTTT.

This clonotype appeared a few times. The genes are TRBV7-3 and TRBJ2-3; a possible D gene is TRBD2 (6 bases). Trimming removed 6 bases at V and 2 bases at J, with 9 bases between. The CDR3 is 13 residues long. The germline V gene encodes CDR1 SGHTA and CDR2 FQGTGA. The CDR3 region is CASSPGVTDTQYF. In nucleotides, the CDR3 is TGTGCCAGCAGTCCGGGGGTCACAGATACGCAGTATTTT.

The table lists this clonotype with many counts. This sequence joins TRBV5-1 and TRBJ2-7, with 8 nucleotides matching TRBD1. Germline CDR1 is SGHRS and CDR2 is YFSETQ. The CDR3 totals 14 residues. The V gene end was trimmed by 4 bases and the J gene end by 1 base; junction bases not matched to a gene: 4. The CDR3 is CASSTGQVSYEQYF. CDR3 DNA: TGCGCCAGCAGCACGGGACAGGTTTCCTACGAGCAGTACTTC.

The table lists this clonotype with a few counts. The J gene is TRBJ2-7, the V gene TRBV7-9; no definite D call. Trimming pared 3 bases from V and 4 bases from J, leaving 13 bases between. Germline-derived CDR1 and CDR2 are SEHNR and FQNEAQ (reference sequence). The CDR3 loop spans 14 amino acids. The CDR3 DNA sequence: TGTGCCAGCAGCTTTGAGTCCCCGTCGTACGAGCAGTACTTC. This codes for CASSFESPSYEQYF.

CDR3 amino acids: CASSLAALPRAMPDTQYF. The CDR3 DNA follows: TGCGCCAGCAGCTTGGCCGCGCTTCCCCGGGCCATGCCAGATACGCAGTATTTT. The chain recombines TRBV5-1 with TRBJ2-3; D unclear. V lost 0 bases and J 4 bases, leaving 21 bases between the germline ends. The CDR3 covers 18 residues. The V gene's germline CDR1 is SGHRS and CDR2 YFSETQ.

This clonotype came up many times. This chain uses TRBV5-1 with TRBJ1-1, with no clear D. Between the trimmed V and J ends, which lost 2 bases and 3 bases, there was a span of 8 bases. Looked up from germline, CDR1 is SGHRS and CDR2 is YFSETQ. CDR3 length: 13 amino acids. Here the CDR3 reads CASSLGEYTEAFF. In nucleotides, the CDR3 is TGCGCCAGCAGCTTAGGAGAATACACTGAAGCTTTCTTT.

This clonotype was detected ten times or more. The V call is TRBV7-2, the J call TRBJ2-1; 8 positions match TRBD2. CDR1 is SGHTA and CDR2 is FQGNSA in the germline V gene. V lost 5 bases, J lost 1 base, and 7 bases stayed unmatched. This CDR3 has 16 amino acids. This CDR3 is CASSAGRVESYNEQFF. CDR3 coding DNA: TGTGCCAGCAGCGCCGGGAGGGTCGAATCCTACAATGAGCAGTTCTTC.

In this sample, this clonotype turned up many times. The chain is built from TRBV4-2 and TRBJ2-3, with a possible D match to TRBD1 (5 bases). Germline-derived CDR1 and CDR2 are LGHNA and YNFKEQ. V lost 2 bases to trimming and J lost 4 bases, with 13 bases between them. The CDR3 loop spans 15 amino acids. CDR3 loop: CASSQLPQAPDTQYF. DNA of the CDR3: TGTGCCAGCAGCCAACTACCACAGGCACCAGATACGCAGTATTTT.

This clonotype showed up just a few times. The chain couples TRBV12-3 or TRBV12-4 to TRBJ1-2; 9 positions agree with TRBD1. The CDR3 sequence is 12 residues long. Unmatched junction bases numbered 4, after V lost 6 bases and J lost 8 bases. CDR3 sequence reads: CASRGQGPGYTF. In nucleotides, the CDR3 is TGTGCCAGCAGAGGACAGGGGCCGGGCTACACCTTC.

This clonotype was observed at least ten times. The junction departs from germline at one end; a sequencing error may be responsible. This chain uses TRBV12-3 or TRBV12-4 with TRBJ1-1; D is possibly TRBD1 (6 bases). The CDR3 loop spans 11 amino acids. The CDR3 here is CASSLTGSKIF. As DNA, the CDR3 is TGTGCCAGCAGTTTAACAGGGTCAAAAATCTTT.

The chain uses TRBV12-3 or TRBV12-4 and TRBJ2-1; D assignment may be TRBD1 or TRBD2 (6 bases each). V lost 5 bases, J lost 10 bases, and 9 bases lay in between. The CDR3 length is 11 residues. The chain's CDR3 is CASSRGHEQFF. For the CDR3, the DNA is TGTGCCAGCAGTCGGGGGCACGAGCAGTTCTTC.

This clonotype occurred many times. This chain joins TRBV28 and TRBJ2-2, with 7 bases lining up with TRBD1. Germline V gene lookup returns CDR1 MDHEN and CDR2 SYDVKM. The V segment lost 4 bases and the J segment 1 base; nucleotides outside the gene matches: 9. The CDR3 contains 17 residues. CDR3 region: CASSSRKNRGNTGELFF. The CDR3 DNA reads as TGTGCCAGCAGTTCCCGAAAAAACAGGGGGAACACCGGGGAGCTGTTTTTT.

This clonotype appeared a few times. The chain employs TRBV5-1 and TRBJ2-3; D unclear. The CDR3 contains 16 residues. Germline V gene data show CDR1 as SGHRS and CDR2 as YFSETQ. V was pared by 4 bases and J by 1 base, with 16 bases between. The CDR3 here is CASSPTGLVGTDTQYF. CDR3 DNA: TGCGCCAGCAGCCCGACCGGTCTCGTTGGCACAGATACGCAGTATTTT.

This clonotype was observed a few times. The chain joins TRBV5-6 to TRBJ1-1; 7 bases align to TRBD1. V was pared by 3 bases and J by 9 bases, with 8 bases of the junction left unmatched. This CDR3 comprises 13 residues. The germline V gene encodes CDR1 SGHDT and CDR2 YYEEEE. The CDR3 sequence is CASSSSPGQKAFF. CDR3 DNA sequence: TGTGCCAGCAGCTCTTCGCCGGGACAGAAAGCTTTCTTT.

This clonotype turned up a few times. V is TRBV7-2 and J is TRBJ2-3; D is uncertain. The CDR3 contains 14 residues. Germline loops: CDR1 SGHTA, CDR2 FQGNSA. V gave up 2 bases and J gave up 6 bases, with 12 bases separating them. The CDR3 nucleotides are TGTGCCAGCAGCTTAAGTATCAGCCACGATACGCAGTATTTT. Protein sequence: CASSLSISHDTQYF.

This clonotype was detected a few times. The chain employs TRBV7-9 and TRBJ2-3; the match to TRBD2 covers 9 bases. Germline V gene data show CDR1 as SEHNR and CDR2 as FQNEAQ (reference sequence). This CDR3 contains 14 residues. V dropped 4 bases and J dropped 4; count of bases not matched to a gene: 3. CDR3 protein: CASSYSGGADTQYF. The CDR3, as DNA: TGTGCCAGCAGCTATAGCGGGGGAGCAGATACGCAGTATTTT.

In its sample, this clonotype was seen many times. CDR3 residues: CASSLGTERFFYEQYV. The DNA of the CDR3 is TGTGCCAGCAGCTTGGGGACAGAGCGGTTCTTCTACGAGCAGTACGTC. V usage is TRBV5-6 and J usage is TRBJ2-7; perhaps TRBD1 as D (6 bases). The CDR3 has 16 residues. The V gene lost 0 bases and the J gene lost 3 bases, with 16 bases spanning the gap. The V gene's germline CDR1 is SGHDT and CDR2 YYEEEE.

The table lists this clonotype with a few counts. This sequence joins TRBV24-1 and TRBJ1-1, with unresolved D. The CDR3 consists of 14 residues. Germline V gene lookup returns CDR1 KGHDR and CDR2 SFDVKD. Trimming stripped 7 bases from V and 5 bases from J, with 16 bases between. For the CDR3, the DNA is TGTGCCACCAGCTCAGTCGATACTAATACTGAAGCTTTCTTT. Amino acid sequence: CATSSVDTNTEAFF.

This clonotype has ten or more counts. V gene TRBV29-1 combines with J gene TRBJ1-1, with D tentatively TRBD1 (5 bases). V gave up 7 bases and J gave up 0 bases, with 15 bases separating them. This CDR3 comprises 14 residues. The germline V gene encodes CDR1 SQVTM and CDR2 ANQGSEA. The CDR3 DNA follows: TGCAGCGCCTCCGGGGGGACCCTGAACACTGAAGCTTTCTTT. This sequence encodes CSASGGTLNTEAFF.

This clonotype was observed at least ten times. The chain couples TRBV6-5 to TRBJ2-7, with TRBD2 matching 12 bases. The V gene's germline CDR1 is MNHEY and CDR2 SVGAGI. The CDR3 extends over 16 amino acids. J lost 0 bases, V lost 6 bases, and 6 bases had no gene match. CDR3 coding DNA: TGTGCCAGCAGCCAAACTAGCGGGGGGCTCTCCTACGAGCAGTACTTC. Translated, it gives CASSQTSGGLSYEQYF.

This clonotype was counted many times. This rearrangement joins TRBV5-1 to TRBJ2-1; D assignment may be TRBD1 or TRBD2 (5 bases each). V was trimmed by 2 bases and J by 2 bases, leaving 11 bases between them. This CDR3 is built from 15 residues. CDR1 is SGHRS, CDR2 YFSETQ, per germline. As DNA, the CDR3 is TGCGCCAGCAGCTTAACCCGGGACCCCTACAATGAGCAGTTCTTC. Encoded protein: CASSLTRDPYNEQFF.

The table lists this clonotype with a few counts. The rearrangement links TRBV7-6 to TRBJ1-1; D is perhaps TRBD1 (5 bases). The germline V gene has CDR1 SGHVS and CDR2 FNYEAQ. This CDR3 contains 17 residues. V shed 4 bases and J shed 2 bases, with 20 bases lying between them. Here the CDR3 DNA reads TGTGCCAGCAGCTCTAGACTCCGGGACGGGATAAACACTGAAGCTTTCTTT. This translates into CASSSRLRDGINTEAFF. The complete variable domain, with remaining parts taken from reference TRBV7-6 and TRBJ1-1, reads GAGVSQSPRYKVTKRGQDVALRCDPISGHVSLYWYRQALGQGPEFLTYFNYEAQQDKSGLPNDRFSAERPEGSISTLTIQRTEQRDSAMYRCASSSRLRDGINTEAFFGQGTRLTVV.

This clonotype was seen a handful of times. The V and J genes are TRBV7-9 and TRBJ2-1; tentatively, D is TRBD1 (6 bases). This CDR3 contains 15 residues. Germline V gene lookup returns CDR1 SEHNR and CDR2 FQNEAQ (reference sequence). The ends were cut back, 6 bases at V and 0 bases at J, with 12 bases in the middle. In nucleotides, the CDR3 is TGTGCCAGCAGTCGGACAGAGAGCTCCTACAATGAGCAGTTCTTC. It codes for CASSRTESSYNEQFF.

The gene calls are TRBV6-4 and TRBJ1-5; tentative D call: TRBD1 (6 bases). Germline-derived CDR1 and CDR2 are MRHNA and SNTAGT. Trimming took 10 bases from V and 0 from J, leaving 13 bases between them. This CDR3 has 14 residues. The CDR3, as DNA: TGTGCCACCGCCGGGACACTTAGCAATCAGCCCCAGCATTTT. Its translation is CATAGTLSNQPQHF.

Ten or more counts support this clonotype. V gene TRBV29-1 combines with J gene TRBJ2-3; 9 bases fit TRBD2. V shed 6 bases and J 3 bases; nucleotides not matched to a gene: 4. Germline CDR1 is SQVTM and CDR2 is ANQGSEA. CDR3 length: 13 amino acids. This CDR3 reads CSVAAGGTDTQYF. DNA for the CDR3: TGCAGCGTGGCAGCGGGGGGAACAGATACGCAGTATTTT.

In this sample, this clonotype turned up many times. CDR3 DNA sequence: TGCGCCAGCAGCCAAGAGACAGGGGGCAGGAAAGCTTTCTTT. Its translation: CASSQETGGRKAFF. The V call is TRBV4-3, the J call TRBJ1-1; 10 bases agree with TRBD1. The CDR3 sequence is 14 residues long. Germline-derived CDR1 and CDR2 are LGHNA and YSLEER. V lost 0 bases, J lost 9 bases, and 4 bases stayed unmatched.

This clonotype was seen more than once but under ten times. CDR3 nucleotides: TGTGCCACCAGTGATTTTACAGGGAGTACAGATACGCAGTATTTT. It encodes CATSDFTGSTDTQYF. The chain joins TRBV24-1 to TRBJ2-3; TRBD1 is a possible D gene (6 bases). The CDR3 covers 15 residues. The germline V and J ends were trimmed by 1 base and 3 bases, with 10 bases remaining between them. CDR1 is KGHDR and CDR2 is SFDVKD in the germline V gene.